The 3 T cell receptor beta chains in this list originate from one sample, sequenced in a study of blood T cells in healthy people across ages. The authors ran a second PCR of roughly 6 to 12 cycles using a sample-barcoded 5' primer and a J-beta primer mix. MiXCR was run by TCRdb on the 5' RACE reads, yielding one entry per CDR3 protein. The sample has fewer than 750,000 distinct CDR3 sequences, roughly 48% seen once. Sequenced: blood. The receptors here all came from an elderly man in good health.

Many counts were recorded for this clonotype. The CDR3 region has the DNA TGTGCCAGCAGGCCCGACCTTAGTAGCAATCAGCCCCAGCATTTT. Protein: CASRPDLSSNQPQHF. J is TRBJ1-5 and V is TRBV6-6, with D unclear. Trimming shortened V by 6 bases and J by 0 bases, and 12 bases separated the two germline ends. The CDR3 runs to 15 residues. Germline V gene sequence: CDR1 MNHNY, CDR2 SVGAGI (reference sequence).

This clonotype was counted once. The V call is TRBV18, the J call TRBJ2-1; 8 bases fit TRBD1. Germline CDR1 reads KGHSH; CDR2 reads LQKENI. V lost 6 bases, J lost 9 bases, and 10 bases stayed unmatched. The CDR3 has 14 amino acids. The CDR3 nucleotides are TGTGCCAGCTCCCCCGGACAGGGATCGGTTGAGCAGTTCTTC. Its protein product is CASSPGQGSVEQFF.

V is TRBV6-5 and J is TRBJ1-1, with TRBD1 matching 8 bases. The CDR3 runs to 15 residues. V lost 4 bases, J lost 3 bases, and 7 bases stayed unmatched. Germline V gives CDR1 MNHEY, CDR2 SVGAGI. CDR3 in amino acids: CASSLGTGFDTEAFF. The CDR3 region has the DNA TGTGCCAGCAGTTTAGGGACAGGTTTTGACACTGAAGCTTTCTTT.